This entry lists 12 T cell receptor beta chains sequenced from one sample in a study of T-cell memory formation after mild COVID-19. TCRdb re-derived calls from the 5' RACE reads in MiXCR, one entry per CDR3 protein. There are approximately 190,000 distinct CDR3 sequences in the sample; around 18% occur only once, and 2.4% lies in the top ten. The sequenced material came from PBMCs or a T cell subset sorted from them (not recorded which). The receptor source for this set is an adult woman who had mild COVID-19 (a few samples of this study predate the infection). Cell type and time point are not known.

The chain combines TRBV12-3 or TRBV12-4 with TRBJ1-5, with D unresolved. V lost 5 bases to trimming and J lost 5 bases, with 16 bases between them. CDR3 length: 15 amino acids. CDR3 in DNA: TGTGCCAGCAGTCTGGGGAGGCGACTTCATCAGCCCCAGCATTTT. Encoded protein: CASSLGRRLHQPQHF.

The chain combines TRBV7-2 with TRBJ2-3; D is uncertain. The V gene lost 2 bases and the J gene lost 6 bases, with 6 bases spanning the gap. Germline CDR1 reads SGHTA; CDR2 reads FQGNSA. CDR3 length: 12 amino acids. The CDR3 region has the DNA TGTGCCAGCAGCTTAATGGGGGATACGCAGTATTTT. This codes for CASSLMGDTQYF.

The chain uses TRBV6-5 and TRBJ2-5; D is ambiguous. The V gene's germline CDR1 is MNHEY and CDR2 SVGAGI. This CDR3 has 13 amino acids. V dropped 3 bases and J dropped 4 bases, with 9 bases sitting between them. CDR3 protein: CASSYTYRETQYF. The CDR3 DNA reads as TGTGCCAGCAGTTATACCTATCGAGAGACCCAGTACTTC.

This clonotype occurred a few times. This rearrangement joins TRBV4-2 to TRBJ2-4; no clear D. The germline V gene has CDR1 LGHNA and CDR2 YNFKEQ. Deletions cut 1 base from V and 0 bases from J, with 7 bases between. The CDR3 is made up of 15 amino acids. CDR3 DNA: TGTGCCAGCAGCCAAGCCCCGGGAGCCAAAAACATTCAGTACTTC. Protein: CASSQAPGAKNIQYF.

The J gene is TRBJ2-7, the V gene TRBV27, with 7 bases lining up with TRBD1. Trimming took 6 bases from V and 2 from J; bases not matched to a gene: 10. Germline assignment: CDR1 MNHEY and CDR2 SMNVEV (reference sequence). This CDR3 comprises 15 residues. The CDR3 DNA reads as TGTGCCAGCAGCACCGCAACCCAGGGGGCCTACGAGCAGTACTTC. Encoded protein: CASSTATQGAYEQYF.

The genes are TRBV20-1 and TRBJ2-5, with 7 positions matching TRBD1. CDR3 length: 14 amino acids. Germline trimming cut 6 bases from V and 5 bases from J; bases unmatched to any gene: 12. The germline V gene encodes CDR1 DFQATT and CDR2 SNEGSKA (reference sequence). The CDR3 region is CSAPKTGRKETQYF. The CDR3 bases are TGCAGTGCCCCGAAGACAGGGAGAAAGGAGACCCAGTACTTC.

This clonotype was recorded a few times. The chain joins TRBV15 to TRBJ2-1; D may be TRBD1 or TRBD2 (5 bases each). The V end was cut by 0 bases, the J end by 9 bases, with 12 bases between. Per germline, CDR1 LNHNV and CDR2 YYDKDF (reference sequence). The CDR3 spans 14 residues. In DNA form, the CDR3 reads TGTGCCACCAGCAGAGATCGAGGTGGGGGTGAGCAGTTCTTC. Amino acid sequence: CATSRDRGGGEQFF.

The rearrangement joins TRBV7-2 to TRBJ1-1; 7 bases fit TRBD1. Per the germline V gene, CDR1 is SGHTA and CDR2 is FQGNSA. The CDR3 is 13 amino acids. The junction had 5 bases not matched to a gene; V was cut back by 5 bases and J by 5 bases. CDR3 sequence reads: CASSPLQGTEAFF. CDR3 DNA: TGTGCCAGCAGCCCGCTACAGGGGACTGAAGCTTTCTTT. Supplemented by reference TRBV7-2 and TRBJ1-1, the full variable domain reads GAGVSQSPSNKVTEKGKDVELRCDPISGHTALYWYRQSLGQGLEFLIYFQGNSAPDKSGLPSDRFSAERTGGSVSTLTIQRTQQEDSAVYLCASSPLQGTEAFFGQGTRLTVV.

On this clonotype itself: One base away lies a much larger clone, so this may be a sequencing read error. V is TRBV5-1 and J is TRBJ2-1; possible D gene TRBD2, 5 bases. Trimming took 0 bases from V and 0 from J, leaving 7 bases between them. Germline V gives CDR1 SGHRS, CDR2 YFSETQ. This CDR3 has 15 residues. The CDR3 DNA sequence: TGCGCCAGCAGCTTGGAAGGGAGCTCCTACAATGAGCAGTTCTTC. Protein product: CASSLEGSSYNEQFF.

The chain combines TRBV28 with TRBJ2-7; 12 bases line up with TRBD2. This CDR3 region has 15 residues. CDR1 and CDR2 from the germline V gene are MDHEN and SYDVKM. With 5 bases clipped from V and 5 bases from J, the junction kept 7 bases outside the gene matches. CDR3 sequence (DNA): TGTGCCAGCAGTCCAAGACTAGCGGGAGTAAACGAGCAGTACTTC. Translated, it gives CASSPRLAGVNEQYF.

This clonotype was picked up a small number of times. DNA for the CDR3: TGTGCCAGCAGCCATGGACTAGCGGGGGGCCCCGAGGATGAGCAGTTCTTC. It is translated as CASSHGLAGGPEDEQFF. The V and J genes are TRBV7-6 and TRBJ2-1; 14 positions agree with TRBD2. The CDR3 contains 17 residues. J lost 8 bases, V lost 5 bases, and 11 bases had no gene match. Germline CDR1 is SGHVS and CDR2 is FNYEAQ.

About this clonotype itself: At one end the junction does not follow the germline gene, possibly because of a read error. V usage is TRBV7-7 and J usage is TRBJ1-4; 8 nucleotides line up with TRBD1. From germline, CDR1 is SSHAT and CDR2 FNYEAQ (reference sequence). The CDR3 runs 14 residues. CDR3 sequence: CASSPTGTGEKLFF. Written as DNA, the CDR3 is TGTGCTAGCAGCCCGACAGGGACAGGAGAAAAACTGTTTTTT.